This T cell receptor (beta chain) comes out of a study of T-cell reconstitution after alpha-beta-depleted transplantation in children. During its preparation, the TCRbeta library received unique molecular identifiers. TCRdb itself ran the PCR reads through MiXCR, one entry per CDR3 protein. The repertoire holds about 580,000 distinct CDR3 sequences, around 23% seen once, with 14% in the top ten. The TCR originated in a boy under two years old who had a stem cell transplant for acute myeloid leukemia, so the T cells may come from the graft donor. The source was PBMCs, mostly from graft donor cells, collected 360 days after TCRalphabeta/CD19-depleted stem cell transplant.

CDR3 DNA: TGTGCCAGCAGCGAGCCGACAGTGCCTAAATTGGGTAACACTGAAGCTTTCTTT. Translation gives CASSEPTVPKLGNTEAFF. The V and J genes are TRBV11-1 and TRBJ1-1, with D maybe TRBD1 (5 bases). The CDR3 consists of 18 residues. Trimming stripped 5 bases from V and 2 bases from J, with 24 bases between. The V gene's germline CDR1 is SGHAT and CDR2 FQDESV (reference sequence).